A single sample gave rise to the 17 T cell receptor beta chains below, sequenced in a study of T cells in localized non-small cell lung cancer. Only in-frame clones appear in the TCRdb table, and some are missing; sequencing was by immunoSEQ multiplex PCR. This table has 100,000 or so clones, under 95% appearing once. The sequencing here drew on PBMCs, taken before any cancer treatment. The receptors originated from a woman between 40 and 69 years old with stage II squamous cell lung carcinoma.

V is TRBV5-1 and J is TRBJ1-4; 7 bases match TRBD1. Germline V CDR1 and CDR2: SGHRS, YFSETQ. The V segment lost 4 bases and the J segment 6 bases; nucleotides outside the gene matches: 9. The CDR3 covers 15 residues. CDR3: CASSTDRATDEKLFF. The CDR3 DNA sequence: TGCGCCAGCAGCACCGACAGGGCTACGGATGAAAAACTGTTTTTT.

The chain combines TRBV5-4 with TRBJ2-3; perhaps TRBD1 as D (5 bases). V shed 6 bases and J shed 3 bases, with 20 bases lying between them. Germline-derived CDR1 and CDR2 are SGHNT and YYREEE (reference sequence). This CDR3 is 16 amino acids long. The CDR3 sequence is CASTLQGKSITDTQYF. CDR3 nucleotides: TGTGCCAGCACCCTGCAGGGAAAGAGTATAACAGATACGCAGTATTTT. Based on the CDR3 plus reference TRBV5-4 and TRBJ2-3, the full variable domain is ETGVTQSPTHLIKTRGQQVTLRCSSQSGHNTVSWYQQALGQGPQFIFQYYREEENGRGNFPPRFSGLQFPNYSSELNVNALELDDSALYLCASTLQGKSITDTQYFGPGTRLTVL.

J is TRBJ1-1 and V is TRBV30, with 7 bases fitting TRBD1. Germline V gives CDR1 GTSNPN, CDR2 SVGIG (reference sequence). The CDR3 is 13 residues long. The junction had 2 bases not matched to a gene; V was cut back by 2 bases and J by 2 bases. The CDR3 spells CAWSHRGNTEAFF. The CDR3 DNA is TGTGCCTGGAGTCACAGGGGCAACACTGAAGCTTTCTTT.

The J gene is TRBJ1-2, the V gene TRBV30; D not certain. The CDR3 length is 11 residues. CDR1 and CDR2 from the germline V gene are GTSNPN and SVGIG (reference sequence). Trimming stripped 0 bases from V and 8 bases from J, with 7 bases between. This CDR3 reads CAWSVPGGYTF. As DNA, the CDR3 is TGTGCCTGGAGTGTACCCGGGGGCTACACCTTC.

The chain carries TRBV7-9 and TRBJ2-5; TRBD2 matches 8 bases. Germline-derived CDR1 and CDR2 are SEHNR and FQNEAQ (reference sequence). This CDR3 region has 16 residues. Trimming at V came to 5 bases and at J to 0 bases, leaving 8 bases not matched to a gene. CDR3 protein: CASSPDTTSDQETQYF. The CDR3 nucleotides are TGTGCCAGCAGCCCCGACACGACTAGCGACCAAGAGACCCAGTACTTC. The entire variable domain, with the rest obtained from reference TRBV7-9 and TRBJ2-5, is as follows: DTGVSQNPRHKITKRGQNVTFRCDPISEHNRLYWYRQTLGQGPEFLTYFQNEAQLEKSRLLSDRFSAERPKGSFSTLEIQRTEQGDSAMYLCASSPDTTSDQETQYFGPGTRLLVL.

The CDR3: CASSQDPNVFYGYTF. CDR3 DNA sequence: TGCGCCAGCAGCCAAGACCCGAATGTTTTCTATGGCTACACCTTC. V and J are TRBV4-1 and TRBJ1-2; D is unclear. Germline V gene sequence: CDR1 MGHRA, CDR2 YSYEKL. V was clipped by 0 bases and J by 4 bases, with 12 bases between them. The CDR3 extends over 15 amino acids.

The chain uses TRBV9 and TRBJ1-1, with D tentatively TRBD1 (5 bases). The V and J ends lost 3 bases and 8 bases respectively, with 17 bases between them. The CDR3 consists of 14 residues. Germline CDR1 and CDR2: SGDLS and YYNGEE. Here the CDR3 reads CASSGDFSGTEAFF. Here the CDR3 DNA reads TGTGCCAGCAGCGGAGATTTCTCCGGGACCGAAGCTTTCTTT.

This chain uses TRBV28 with TRBJ1-5; D may be TRBD1 (5 bases). With 6 bases removed from V and 1 base from J, the gap between germline ends came to 10 bases. CDR3 length equals 14 residues. CDR1 is MDHEN and CDR2 is SYDVKM in the germline V gene. The DNA of the CDR3 is TGTGCCAGCAGGGCCGACAGAAGCAATCAGCCCCAGCATTTT. It encodes CASRADRSNQPQHF.

Turning to this clone: The junction departs from germline at one end; a sequencing error may be responsible. J is TRBJ1-2 and V is TRBV28, with D hard to call. CDR3 length: 15 amino acids. Germline V lookup: CDR1 MDHEN, CDR2 SYDVKM. CDR3 DNA: TGTGCCAGCAGTCCGACTGGGGATGTATACTATGGCCACACCTTC. Amino acids: CASSPTGDVYYGHTF.

The rearrangement links TRBV5-6 to TRBJ2-1; D may be TRBD1 or TRBD2 (5 bases each). The CDR3 consists of 14 residues. Per the germline V gene, CDR1 is SGHDT and CDR2 is YYEEEE. With 5 bases removed from V and 9 bases from J, the gap between germline ends came to 18 bases. The CDR3 sequence: CASSPTGGGLEQFF. CDR3 DNA sequence: TGTGCCAGCAGTCCTACAGGCGGCGGGCTTGAGCAGTTCTTC. Full variable domain (remainder filled in from reference TRBV5-6 and TRBJ2-1): DAGVTQSPTHLIKTRGQQVTLRCSPKSGHDTVSWYQQALGQGPQFIFQYYEEEERQRGNFPDRFSGHQFPNYSSELNVNALLLGDSALYLCASSPTGGGLEQFFGPGTRLTVL.

This clone has only a few counts. This chain connects TRBV29-1 to TRBJ1-2; D not resolved. The V and J ends lost 6 bases and 0 bases respectively, with 8 bases between them. The germline gives CDR1 SQVTM, CDR2 ANQGSEA. The CDR3 has 12 amino acids. Written as DNA, the CDR3 is TGCAGCGTCCGATCTACTAACTATGGCTACACCTTC. Amino acids: CSVRSTNYGYTF.

This rearrangement joins TRBV20-1 to TRBJ2-5, with D unresolved. The CDR3 covers 8 residues. Trimming stripped 8 bases from V and 8 bases from J, with 6 bases between. Germline values: CDR1 DFQATT, CDR2 SNEGSKA (reference sequence). CDR3 in DNA: TGCAGTACCGGTACCCAGTACTTC. Protein: CSTGTQYF.

V is TRBV18 and J is TRBJ1-6; D not resolved. With 4 bases removed from V and 0 bases from J, the gap between germline ends came to 7 bases. CDR1 is KGHSH and CDR2 is LQKENI in the germline V gene. The CDR3 is 15 residues long. In DNA form, the CDR3 reads TGTGCCAGCTCACTTGGGAGCTCCTATAATTCACCCCTCCACTTT. Encoded protein: CASSLGSSYNSPLHF.

The V gene is TRBV10-3, the J gene TRBJ1-2; D gene unclear. There are 11 residues in the CDR3. Germline CDR1 is ENHRY and CDR2 is SYGVKD. Between the trimmed V and J ends, which lost 2 bases and 6 bases, there was a span of 4 bases. The CDR3: CAISEPNGYTF. CDR3 bases: TGTGCCATCAGTGAGCCCAATGGCTACACCTTC.

The genes are TRBV27 and TRBJ2-5; unclear D gene. The V end lost 0 bases, the J end lost 4 bases, and 15 bases lay between the germline ends. The CDR3 has 16 amino acids. Germline assignment: CDR1 MNHEY and CDR2 SMNVEV (reference sequence). The CDR3 bases are TGTGCCAGCAGTTTATCAGCTCCCCGGATTCTAGAGACCCAGTACTTC. Its protein is CASSLSAPRILETQYF.

The chain links TRBV27 to TRBJ2-1, with D possibly matching TRBD1 (5 bases). V lost 5 bases and J lost 9, with 8 bases in between. The germline CDR1 and CDR2 sequences are MNHEY and SMNVEV (reference sequence). The CDR3 has 11 residues. In DNA form, the CDR3 reads TGTGCCAGCAGTAGGGGCGGTGAGCAGTTCTTC. It specifies CASSRGGEQFF.

The chain joins TRBV18 to TRBJ2-5; perhaps TRBD2 as D (5 bases). The V gene's germline CDR1 is KGHSH and CDR2 LQKENI. The V and J ends lost 2 bases and 1 base respectively, with 11 bases between them. This CDR3 has 15 amino acids. The CDR3 loop reads CASSPKRAAQETQYF. In DNA, the CDR3 is TGTGCCAGCTCACCAAAGAGGGCAGCCCAAGAGACCCAGTACTTC.